This entry is about one T cell receptor beta chain. The record originates from a study of blood T cell repertoires in COVID-19. The length of the CDR3 is 15 residues. The V end was cut by 3 bases, the J end by 1 base, with 13 bases between. CDR1 SGHRS and CDR2 YFSETQ come from the germline V gene. Clones were sequenced by immunoSEQ multiplex PCR, and TCRdb holds only the in-frame ones, with some missing. The profile shows around 130,000 clones, more than 70% of them singletons. The gene calls are TRBV5-1 and TRBJ2-5; D may be TRBD1 (6 bases). The TCR originated in a man aged 55 to 70 with acute or convalescent COVID-19. Input material: peripheral blood. The CDR3: CASSSDRDTQETQYF. The CDR3 nucleotides are TGCGCCAGCAGCTCTGATCGGGACACCCAAGAGACCCAGTACTTC.